The sequence of this T cell receptor (beta chain) was determined in a study of neurological immune-mediated disorders. The V and J ends lost 3 bases and 5 bases, in that order; junction bases with no gene match: 8. From germline, CDR1 is SGHNT and CDR2 YYREEE (reference sequence). The CDR3 runs to 16 residues. Preparation of the unsorted libraries drew on 2 million PBMCs stored at -80 C. This clonotype was observed many times. TCRdb itself ran the 5' RACE reads through MiXCR, one entry per CDR3 protein. This sample yields about 57,000 distinct CDR3 sequences, of which approximately 12% are seen a single time; about 10% belongs to the top ten.

The rearrangement joins TRBV5-4 to TRBJ2-2, with 9 bases identical to TRBD2. The clonotype was recovered from a woman aged 55-69 years with HTLV-1-associated myelopathy (HAM/TSP). The sample consisted of PBMCs. The CDR3 DNA is TGTGCCAGCAGCTCCTATAGCGGGAGAGGGACCGGGGAGCTGTTTTTT. This sequence encodes CASSSYSGRGTGELFF.